These 10 T cell receptor beta chains came from one sample sequenced in a study of CD8+ T cells in alopecia areata. Isolated RNA was reverse transcribed into cDNA used as the sequencing template. Here immunoSEQ multiplex PCR was the method, and the copy in TCRdb shows in-frame clones only, minus some. The sample has about 170,000 clones; around 71% are singletons. The input for sequencing was CD8+ T cells sorted from blood, taken at week 0. The receptor source for this set is a human donor with alopecia areata.

The chain uses TRBV5-1 and TRBJ2-7, with 9 bases aligning to TRBD1. The CDR3 has 14 amino acids. CDR1 SGHRS and CDR2 YFSETQ come from the germline V gene. After removal of 7 bases from V and 4 bases from J, the junction contained 9 bases not matched to a gene. In DNA, the CDR3 is TGCGCCAGCTCTGCCGGGACAGGGACGTACGAGCAGTACTTC. Its protein product is CASSAGTGTYEQYF.

Points on this clone: In the same sample, other DNA sequences code for this CDR3. The chain carries TRBV29-1 and TRBJ2-1; D gene ambiguous. The length of the CDR3 is 13 residues. The germline gives CDR1 SQVTM, CDR2 ANQGSEA. V was shortened by 3 bases and J by 1 base, with 7 bases between the two germline ends. CDR3 in DNA: TGCAGCGTTGAGGGCGGATCCTACAATGAGCAGTTCTTC. This sequence encodes CSVEGGSYNEQFF.

V gene TRBV7-2 combines with J gene TRBJ1-2; D call uncertain. The CDR3 contains 14 residues. Germline values: CDR1 SGHTA, CDR2 FQGNSA. Deletions cut 6 bases from V and 2 bases from J, with 13 bases between. In nucleotides, the CDR3 is TGTGCCAGCAGAGGTGTCCGAATCAACTATGGCTACACCTTC. This encodes CASRGVRINYGYTF. Drawing the rest from reference TRBV7-2 and TRBJ1-2, the complete variable domain is GAGVSQSPSNKVTEKGKDVELRCDPISGHTALYWYRQSLGQGLEFLIYFQGNSAPDKSGLPSDRFSAERTGGSVSTLTIQRTQQEDSAVYLCASRGVRINYGYTFGSGTRLTVV.

A single count supports this clone. The rearrangement links TRBV29-1 to TRBJ2-1; D is perhaps TRBD1 (6 bases). V gave up 6 bases and J gave up 0 bases, with 24 bases separating them. The CDR3 contains 18 residues. The germline V gene encodes CDR1 SQVTM and CDR2 ANQGSEA. CDR3 protein: CSVPKGYREGSSYNEQFF. Here the CDR3 DNA reads TGCAGCGTGCCTAAGGGGTACAGGGAAGGGAGCTCCTACAATGAGCAGTTCTTC.

This sequence joins TRBV5-6 and TRBJ2-7, with 7 nucleotides matching TRBD1. The length of the CDR3 is 13 residues. Per germline, CDR1 SGHDT and CDR2 YYEEEE. V lost 5 bases, J lost 3 bases, and 5 bases stayed unmatched. For the CDR3, the DNA is TGTGCCAGCAGACAGGGGAAAGGCTACGAGCAGTACTTC. Residues: CASRQGKGYEQYF.

V is TRBV27 and J is TRBJ1-6; a possible D gene is TRBD1 (5 bases). This CDR3 comprises 12 residues. Germline V gene lookup returns CDR1 MNHEY and CDR2 SMNVEV (reference sequence). V was cut by 7 bases and J by 10 bases, with 11 bases left in between. The CDR3, as DNA: TGTGCCAGCAATCAGGGAGGATCACCCCTCCACTTT. Its protein product is CASNQGGSPLHF.

The chain recombines TRBV29-1 with TRBJ1-1, with TRBD1 as a possible D gene (6 bases). Trimming took 2 bases from V and 3 from J, leaving 22 bases between them. The CDR3 is made up of 17 amino acids. Germline CDR1 and CDR2: SQVTM and ANQGSEA. CDR3 amino acids: CSVEIWIDWGAHTEAFF. The CDR3, as DNA: TGCAGCGTTGAAATTTGGATCGACTGGGGGGCGCACACTGAAGCTTTCTTT.

The chain links TRBV6-6 to TRBJ1-1, with unresolved D. V was cut by 9 bases and J by 10 bases, with 12 bases left in between. The V gene's germline CDR1 is MNHNY and CDR2 SVGAGI (reference sequence). The CDR3 extends over 10 amino acids. The CDR3 DNA reads TGTGCCAGTTTCAGCAGTTCAGCTTTCTTT. It translates to CASFSSSAFF.

V usage is TRBV5-1 and J usage is TRBJ2-3, with D possibly being TRBD1 (5 bases). Germline V gene data show CDR1 as SGHRS and CDR2 as YFSETQ. V was clipped by 4 bases and J by 0 bases, with 12 bases between them. The CDR3 sequence is 15 residues long. In DNA, the CDR3 is TGCGCCAGCAGCACTGACAGCACTAGCACAGATACGCAGTATTTT. Translating gives CASSTDSTSTDTQYF.

The chain combines TRBV5-1 with TRBJ2-3, with TRBD2 matching 7 bases. The germline CDR1 and CDR2 sequences are SGHRS and YFSETQ. The ends lost 4 bases at V and 1 base at J; junction bases unmatched: 9. The CDR3 runs 16 residues. The CDR3 coding sequence is TGCGCCAGCAGCCCGGTAGGGGCGGGGGGCACAGATACGCAGTATTTT. Its protein product is CASSPVGAGGTDTQYF.